Listed here are 32 T cell receptor beta chains from one sample, sequenced in a study of regulatory T cells in long-lasting Graves disease. Time point given: newly diagnosed GD, antithyroid drugs for less than 3 months. Extracted RNA from PBMCs served as the source of the TCR library. CDR3 regions were amplified by Arm-PCR using iRepertoire HTBI primers to build TCR beta libraries. TCRdb reprocessed the multiplex PCR reads with MiXCR, giving one entry per CDR3 protein. The sample lists a few hundred thousand distinct CDR3 sequences; 14% were seen once. The data also belong to a second study, concerning T cells in Graves' hyperthyroidism and ophthalmopathy.

The sequences come from peripheral blood mononuclear cells (PBMCs), collected at new diagnosis, from a patient treated with antithyroid drugs. The receptors were sampled from a woman between 45 and 65 years old with Graves disease.

In its sample, this clonotype was seen a few times. The V gene is TRBV2, the J gene TRBJ2-1, with 11 bases aligning to TRBD2. The V and J ends lost 5 bases and 0 bases, in that order; junction bases with no gene match: 12. Germline V gene data show CDR1 as SNHLY and CDR2 as FYNNEI. The CDR3 consists of 19 residues. The chain's CDR3 is CASSIIPGLAVSSYNEQFF. The CDR3 nucleotides read TGTGCCAGCAGTATAATACCGGGACTAGCGGTGAGCTCCTACAATGAGCAGTTCTTC.

V and J are TRBV20-1 and TRBJ2-1, with TRBD2 matching over 7 bases. CDR3 size: 15 residues. The junction had 7 bases not matched to a gene; V was cut back by 4 bases and J by 1 base. Germline CDR1 reads DFQATT; CDR2 reads SNEGSKA (reference sequence). The CDR3 DNA is TGCAGTGCTATGGACGCGGGAGTATCCTACAATGAGCAGTTCTTC. Translating it yields CSAMDAGVSYNEQFF.

The V and J genes are TRBV29-1 and TRBJ2-7; TRBD1 might be the D (5 bases). Germline CDR1 SQVTM, CDR2 ANQGSEA. This CDR3 region has 13 residues. Trimming took 1 base from V and 1 from J, leaving 8 bases between them. CDR3 in amino acids: CSVEVSGSYEQYF. The DNA of the CDR3 is TGCAGCGTTGAAGTTTCAGGGTCCTACGAGCAGTACTTC.

The sample holds a few counts of this clonotype. The V gene is TRBV28, the J gene TRBJ2-4, with D perhaps matching TRBD1 (5 bases). This CDR3 comprises 14 residues. In germline, CDR1 is MDHEN, CDR2 SYDVKM. V was trimmed by 2 bases and J by 7 bases, leaving 12 bases between them. CDR3 amino acids: CASSLQGNRNIQYF. The CDR3 DNA reads TGTGCCAGCAGTTTACAGGGTAATAGGAACATTCAGTACTTC.

This rearrangement joins TRBV7-3 to TRBJ2-3; no reliable D call. Trimming took 8 bases from V and 5 from J, leaving 5 bases between them. This CDR3 is built from 10 residues. Germline V gene data show CDR1 as SGHTA and CDR2 as FQGTGA. CDR3 DNA: TGTGCCAGCGCTGAAGATACGCAGTATTTT. Translated: CASAEDTQYF. The whole variable domain, remainder taken from reference TRBV7-3 and TRBJ2-3, is GAGVSQTPSNKVTEKGKYVELRCDPISGHTALYWYRQSLGQGPEFLIYFQGTGAADDSGLPNDRFFAVRPEGSVSTLKIQRTERGDSAVYLCASAEDTQYFGPGTRLTVL.

This chain links TRBV5-1 with TRBJ1-3; 9 nucleotides agree with TRBD1. The V segment lost 4 bases and the J segment 4 bases; nucleotides outside the gene matches: 3. The CDR3 covers 14 residues. Germline-derived CDR1 and CDR2 are SGHRS and YFSETQ. The CDR3 sequence is CASSRDRGGNTIYF. DNA for the CDR3: TGCGCCAGCAGCCGAGACAGGGGGGGAAACACCATATATTTT.

DNA for the CDR3: TGTGCCAGCAGTTTTGTCGGTGAAGCTTTCTTT. It specifies CASSFVGEAFF. The V and J genes are TRBV28 and TRBJ1-1; the D is unclear. The CDR3 covers 11 residues. V lost 3 bases, J lost 7 bases, and 6 bases lay in between. Looked up from germline, CDR1 is MDHEN and CDR2 is SYDVKM.

This clonotype turned up a few times. J is TRBJ2-3 and V is TRBV9; D gene uncertain. V lost 4 bases, J lost 7 bases, and 10 bases lay in between. The CDR3 spans 12 residues. Germline V gives CDR1 SGDLS, CDR2 YYNGEE. CDR3 nucleotide sequence: TGTGCCAGCAGCCCCCCGAGCTATACGCAGTATTTT. Protein: CASSPPSYTQYF.

In its sample, this clonotype was seen many times. The rearrangement links TRBV12-3 or TRBV12-4 to TRBJ1-6; unclear D gene. The CDR3 loop spans 11 amino acids. Trimming pared 4 bases from V and 8 bases from J, leaving 3 bases between. CDR3 amino acids: CASSSDSPLHF. CDR3 DNA: TGTGCCAGCAGTTCGGATTCACCCCTCCACTTT.

In regard to this clonotype: The conserved final phenylalanine or tryptophan is absent from the CDR3, which likely points to a read error. The genes are TRBV4-1 and TRBJ2-3; the match to TRBD1 covers 8 bases. Germline CDR1 and CDR2: MGHRA and YSYEKL. The J segment lost 5 bases and the V segment lost 6 bases, leaving 16 bases of the junction unmatched. This CDR3 region has 17 residues. In DNA, the CDR3 is TGCGCCAGCAGAATCCGGGACAGGCCAATCCGAGGAGATACGCAGTATTCT. It encodes CASRIRDRPIRGDTQYS.

In this sample, this clonotype turned up many times. CDR3 loop: CASSFGGAGFSYEQYF. CDR3 sequence (DNA): TGTGCCAGCAGTTTCGGAGGGGCTGGATTCTCCTACGAGCAGTACTTC. The chain combines TRBV12-3 or TRBV12-4 with TRBJ2-7, with D possibly TRBD2 on 6 matching bases. This CDR3 has 16 amino acids. Trimming took 3 bases from V and 0 from J, leaving 15 bases between them.

V is TRBV28 and J is TRBJ2-7; perhaps TRBD1 as D (6 bases). Germline loops: CDR1 MDHEN, CDR2 SYDVKM. V was trimmed by 7 bases and J by 2 bases, leaving 15 bases between them. This CDR3 is built from 14 residues. CDR3 sequence reads: CASKPPRTAYEQYF. DNA for the CDR3: TGTGCCAGCAAGCCCCCTCGGACAGCCTACGAGCAGTACTTC.

This clonotype was observed a single time. The genes are TRBV7-6 and TRBJ1-6; unclear D gene. Germline CDR1 is SGHVS and CDR2 is FNYEAQ. Trimming cost V 1 base and J 11 bases, with 9 bases left between them. CDR3 length: 13 residues. The CDR3 bases are TGTGCCAGCAGCTTAGACGTTTCTGCACCCCTCCACTTT. It specifies CASSLDVSAPLHF.

In this sample, this clonotype turned up a few times. The V call is TRBV19, the J call TRBJ1-4; D remains unclear. Per germline, CDR1 LNHDA and CDR2 SQIVND (reference sequence). This CDR3 contains 13 residues. The V and J ends lost 7 bases and 0 bases respectively, with 6 bases between them. In nucleotides, the CDR3 is TGTGCCAGTACAGATGCAACTAATGAAAAACTGTTTTTT. Translated, it gives CASTDATNEKLFF.

The chain is built from TRBV20-1 and TRBJ1-5; 7 positions match TRBD1. V dropped 5 bases and J dropped 4; count of bases not matched to a gene: 14. CDR3 length equals 16 residues. The V gene's germline CDR1 is DFQATT and CDR2 SNEGSKA (reference sequence). The CDR3 DNA follows: TGCAGTGCTTCAAGGACAGGCGGAGGAGTTAATCAGCCCCAGCATTTT. Translation: CSASRTGGGVNQPQHF.

The chain couples TRBV3-1 to TRBJ2-1; no firm D call. Trimming cost V 0 bases and J 11 bases, with 8 bases left between them. The CDR3 extends over 12 amino acids. The germline CDR1 and CDR2 sequences are LGHDT and YNNKEL (reference sequence). CDR3 residues: CASSQDMSKQFF. CDR3 nucleotides: TGTGCCAGCAGCCAAGATATGAGTAAGCAGTTCTTC.

The chain links TRBV3-1 to TRBJ1-1; 8 nucleotides line up with TRBD1. The V and J ends lost 4 bases and 1 base, in that order; junction bases with no gene match: 5. Germline V CDR1 and CDR2: LGHDT, YNNKEL (reference sequence). This CDR3 is 15 amino acids long. CDR3 DNA sequence: TGTGCCAGCAGCCTCCAGGGGGCGCGGAACACTGAAGCTTTCTTT. This gives the protein CASSLQGARNTEAFF.

V gene TRBV19 combines with J gene TRBJ2-1; 9 nucleotides match TRBD2. Germline V gives CDR1 LNHDA, CDR2 SQIVND (reference sequence). The CDR3 sequence is 15 residues long. J was trimmed by 7 bases and V by 3 bases; bases with no gene match: 7. For the CDR3, the DNA is TGTGCCAGTAGTATGGCTGCGGGAGGGAGGAATGAGCAGTTCTTC. It is translated as CASSMAAGGRNEQFF.

This chain uses TRBV10-2 with TRBJ1-5, with D hard to call. This CDR3 is 15 amino acids long. CDR1 is WSHSY, CDR2 SAAADI, per germline. The V and J ends lost 2 bases and 3 bases respectively, with 11 bases between them. The CDR3 spells CASSEMGADNQPQHF. In nucleotides, the CDR3 is TGCGCCAGCAGTGAGATGGGCGCAGACAATCAGCCCCAGCATTTT.

V gene TRBV6-2 or TRBV6-3 combines with J gene TRBJ2-5, with no clear D. Trimming shortened V by 5 bases and J by 4 bases, and 17 bases separated the two germline ends. Per germline, CDR1 MNHEY and CDR2 SVGEGT. This CDR3 comprises 15 residues. Here the CDR3 reads CASSEEGDSGETQYF. Here the CDR3 DNA reads TGTGCCAGCAGTGAAGAAGGAGATTCAGGAGAGACCCAGTACTTC.

This clonotype occurred many times. The V gene is TRBV28, the J gene TRBJ2-1, with TRBD2 identical over 8 bases. Trimming removed 2 bases from V and 7 bases from J; junction bases left unmatched: 16. CDR3 length: 18 residues. Germline values: CDR1 MDHEN, CDR2 SYDVKM. CDR3 DNA sequence: TGTGCCAGCAGTTTACCGCGAACTAGCGGATTTTATGGTAATGAGCAGTTCTTC. Encoded protein: CASSLPRTSGFYGNEQFF.

In its sample, this clonotype was seen a few times. Written as DNA, the CDR3 is TGTGCCAGCAGGGGCTCGGGACTAGCCCCGACGCAGTACTTC. Its translation: CASRGSGLAPTQYF. This sequence joins TRBV28 and TRBJ2-7, with 9 bases lining up with TRBD2. From germline, CDR1 is MDHEN and CDR2 SYDVKM. The CDR3 totals 14 residues. With 6 bases clipped from V and 9 bases from J, the junction kept 12 bases outside the gene matches.

This clonotype has just a few counts. CDR3 amino acids: CASSRERTSGRALDTQYF. The CDR3 DNA follows: TGTGCCAGCAGCCGAGAAAGGACTAGCGGGAGGGCCCTCGATACGCAGTATTTT. The chain employs TRBV4-2 and TRBJ2-3, with 15 bases fitting TRBD2. CDR3 length: 18 amino acids. From germline, CDR1 is LGHNA and CDR2 YNFKEQ. V lost 4 bases to trimming and J lost 6 bases; unmatched junction nucleotides: 11.

V gene TRBV25-1 combines with J gene TRBJ2-1; D is ambiguous. V shed 4 bases and J shed 3 bases, with 10 bases lying between them. Germline V gene data show CDR1 as MGHDK and CDR2 as SYGVNS. CDR3 size: 14 residues. CDR3 nucleotides: TGTGCCAGCAGTGCTTCCGCCGGCTACAATGAGCAGTTCTTC. Translated: CASSASAGYNEQFF.

This clonotype came up many times. This chain joins TRBV7-8 and TRBJ1-5, with D perhaps matching TRBD1 (5 bases). V lost 5 bases to trimming and J lost 7 bases, with 15 bases between them. The CDR3 has 14 amino acids. From germline, CDR1 is SGHVS and CDR2 FQNEAQ. The CDR3 is CASSPEGRDQPQHF. CDR3 bases: TGTGCCAGCAGCCCCGAGGGCAGGGACCAGCCCCAGCATTTT.

This rearrangement joins TRBV7-2 to TRBJ2-1; 13 bases map to TRBD2. The germline V gene has CDR1 SGHTA and CDR2 FQGNSA. CDR3 length: 19 residues. Trimming at V came to 5 bases and at J to 4 bases, leaving 14 bases not matched to a gene. The CDR3: CASSSWGLAGRRGYNEQFF. The CDR3 DNA sequence: TGTGCCAGCAGCAGCTGGGGACTAGCGGGAAGGAGGGGGTACAATGAGCAGTTCTTC. The complete variable domain, with remaining parts taken from reference TRBV7-2 and TRBJ2-1, reads GAGVSQSPSNKVTEKGKDVELRCDPISGHTALYWYRQSLGQGLEFLIYFQGNSAPDKSGLPSDRFSAERTGGSVSTLTIQRTQQEDSAVYLCASSSWGLAGRRGYNEQFFGPGTRLTVL.

This clonotype was counted ten times or more. CDR3 loop: CASTEGRLNTEAFF. In DNA form, the CDR3 reads TGTGCCAGCACCGAGGGGAGACTGAACACTGAAGCTTTCTTT. The chain employs TRBV28 and TRBJ1-1; possibly TRBD1 for D (5 bases). Between the trimmed V and J ends, which lost 7 bases and 0 bases, there was a span of 12 bases. CDR1 and CDR2 (germline): MDHEN, SYDVKM. The CDR3 runs to 14 residues.

The chain has TRBV6-9 and TRBJ2-3; tentative D call: TRBD1 (6 bases). Per the germline V gene, CDR1 is MNHGY and CDR2 is SVAAGI. The CDR3 has 14 amino acids. Trimming pared 3 bases from V and 5 bases from J, leaving 12 bases between. The CDR3 region has the DNA TGTGCCAGCAGTTACGTCTCGACAGGAGATACGCAGTATTTT. It codes for CASSYVSTGDTQYF.

This clonotype came up many times. The chain carries TRBV5-6 and TRBJ2-2; 8 nucleotides line up with TRBD1. V lost 6 bases and J lost 1; bases outside the gene matches: 8. Germline values: CDR1 SGHDT, CDR2 YYEEEE. This CDR3 spans 16 amino acids. The CDR3 sequence is CASTQYGTGNTGELFF. In nucleotides, the CDR3 is TGTGCCAGCACCCAGTACGGGACAGGGAACACCGGGGAGCTGTTTTTT.

This clonotype was counted only a few times. The chain couples TRBV20-1 to TRBJ2-3; a weak D match, TRBD1 (7 bases). Trimming stripped 4 bases from V and 5 bases from J, with 25 bases between. Germline CDR1 and CDR2: DFQATT and SNEGSKA (reference sequence). The CDR3 is made up of 17 amino acids. The CDR3 is CSAMGHRRGRVQDTQYF. In DNA form, the CDR3 reads TGCAGTGCTATGGGGCACCGGAGGGGGCGCGTTCAAGATACGCAGTATTTT.

There are many counts of this clonotype. The rearrangement links TRBV2 to TRBJ2-3; D remains ambiguous. This CDR3 has 13 amino acids. The V and J ends lost 7 bases and 2 bases respectively, with 10 bases between them. CDR1 is SNHLY and CDR2 is FYNNEI in the germline V gene. The CDR3 DNA reads as TGTGCCAGCAAGGCATTAAACACAGATACGCAGTATTTT. Protein sequence: CASKALNTDTQYF.

V usage is TRBV9 and J usage is TRBJ2-1; TRBD2 aligns across 13 bases. The CDR3 has 17 residues. The junction had 4 bases not matched to a gene; V was cut back by 0 bases and J by 4 bases. The germline CDR1 and CDR2 sequences are SGDLS and YYNGEE. CDR3 in amino acids: CASSVAPGLAGYNEQFF. CDR3 nucleotide sequence: TGTGCCAGCAGCGTAGCTCCGGGACTAGCGGGGTACAATGAGCAGTTCTTC.